This TCR beta chain stems from a study of pediatric ulcerative colitis. Whole-study findings and limits: No controls had the two rectal clonotypes shared by ulcerative colitis patients. Repertoires came from total lymphocyte DNA, so rare subsets like regulatory T cells may be missed.

This was a survey-level run. Only in-frame clones appear in the TCRdb table, and some are missing; sequencing was by immunoSEQ multiplex PCR. The table records around 12,000 clones, 77% of them present only once. This CDR3 has 14 residues. V was pared by 4 bases and J by 2 bases, with 12 bases between. Germline CDR1 is LNHDA and CDR2 is SQIVND (reference sequence). Rectal tissue came from one to two pinch biopsies taken at colonoscopy. This clone was seen more than once but under ten times. The target antigen is unknown. This chain links TRBV19 with TRBJ2-7, with D perhaps TRBD2 (6 bases). The sequence came from a boy younger than 18 who was a control in a study of pediatric ulcerative colitis. The source material was gut tissue. The DNA of the CDR3 is TGTGCCAGTAGTAGGGGGGTTGGGCCCTACGAGCAGTACTTC. It translates to CASSRGVGPYEQYF.